This TCR beta chain was documented in a study of vaccination and CD4 T cells after COVID-19. Study details: Six males and four females constituted the convalescent cohort, two of whom were Hispanic. Following dose two, a median approximately 72 days (range 14 to 241) passed before post-vaccine samples were taken. Overlapping spike peptides of SARS-CoV-2, HCoV-NL63, HCoV-OC43 and HCoV-229E stimulated the cells.

The treatment: roughly 11-day PBMC culture with coronavirus spike peptide pools or control peptides (ViraFEST assay). Cell culture was performed with 2.2 million or so PBMCs per well in the presence of 9 to 10 IU/ml IL-2 and around 9.7 ug/ml peptide pools. This clonotype has a handful of counts. What it binds is not known. This CDR3 contains 11 residues. Germline CDR1 and CDR2: SNHLY and FYNNEI. Trimming left V 6 bases short and J 6 bases short, with 9 bases between. Oncomine TCR Beta short-read sequencing was applied to DNA from cultured CD4+ T cells. TCRdb analysed the PCR reads with MiXCR anew, one entry per CDR3 protein. The sample holds some 4,300 distinct CDR3 sequences, around 20% seen once.

This TCR was sampled from a human donor who had recovered from COVID-19. V gene TRBV2 combines with J gene TRBJ2-7; a weak D match, TRBD1 (6 bases). Sequences were obtained from CD4+ T cells from blood, cultured in vitro. In nucleotides, the CDR3 is TGTGCCAGCAGAGAGACAGGCGAGCAGTACTTC. Translation: CASRETGEQYF.